Listed here are 3 T cell receptor beta chains from one sample, sequenced in a study of shared clonotypes between healthy human individuals (TCRdb year 2020). CD8 naive samples were obtained by positive selection for CCR7 among CD45RO-negative cells, yielding a CD45RA+CCR7+ population from which TemRA cells were excluded. The receptor library was made with the immunoSEQ multiplex PCR assay. This immuneACCESS table, as held by TCRdb, lists in-frame sequences with V and J called but not all clones. Of the missing ones, under half trace to an unresolved V gene in checked studies; the others have no known cause. Present in this sample are under 850,000 clones, roughly 92% of which were seen just once. The ten largest clonotypes hold approximately 25% of the sample. What was sequenced was naive CD8+ T cells sorted from blood. The cell subset or site tag for this specimen amounts to: CD45RA+CCR7+. Receptor source: a man in his thirties or forties in good health.

V is TRBV2 and J is TRBJ1-1; no firm D call. The germline CDR1 and CDR2 sequences are SNHLY and FYNNEI. The CDR3 is 12 amino acids. V was trimmed by 3 bases and J by 6 bases, leaving 8 bases between them. CDR3 loop: CASSEKLPEAFF. The CDR3, as DNA: TGTGCCAGCAGTGAGAAATTACCTGAAGCTTTCTTT.

The chain joins TRBV6-6 to TRBJ2-7; TRBD2 matches at 12 bases. The germline V gene encodes CDR1 MNHNY and CDR2 SVGAGI (reference sequence). V shed 4 bases, J shed 1 base, and the junction held 5 bases outside the gene matches. The CDR3 length is 16 residues. CDR3: CASSSVLAGGSYEQYF. CDR3 DNA: TGTGCCAGCAGTTCCGTCCTAGCGGGAGGGTCCTACGAGCAGTACTTC.

V and J are TRBV7-9 and TRBJ2-3; the D gene is possibly TRBD1 (6 bases). CDR1 is SEHNR, CDR2 FQNEAQ, per germline (reference sequence). V lost 6 bases and J 4 bases, leaving 17 bases between the germline ends. The CDR3 has 15 residues. The DNA of the CDR3 is TGTGCCAGCAGTCGAGCACAGGGCGGTGCAGATACGCAGTATTTT. It specifies CASSRAQGGADTQYF.